Following are 17 T cell receptor beta chains from one sample sequenced in a study of cytomegalovirus exposure and HLA in healthy donors. In the PCR, 60 Vbeta and 13 Jbeta primers were used. Profiling relied on immunoSEQ multiplex PCR, and the TCRdb table lists in-frame clones only, not all of them. The sample consists of approximately 210,000 clones, about 85% of them appearing once. The sample was PBMCs. Receptors originate from a male donor in good health and CMV-seropositive.

This clone was counted only a few times. The chain couples TRBV19 to TRBJ1-3; 8 bases are a match to TRBD1. V lost 4 bases to trimming and J lost 0 bases; unmatched junction nucleotides: 5. CDR1 and CDR2 from the germline V gene are LNHDA and SQIVND (reference sequence). The CDR3 is 16 residues long. CDR3 protein: CASSTTTGGSGNTIYF. CDR3 bases: TGTGCCAGTAGTACCACCACAGGGGGCTCTGGAAACACCATATATTTT.

V and J are TRBV7-9 and TRBJ1-1; no clear D gene. The V and J ends lost 0 bases and 0 bases respectively, with 5 bases between them. The germline V gene has CDR1 SEHNR and CDR2 FQNEAQ (reference sequence). The CDR3 has 14 residues. CDR3 region: CASSLAALNTEAFF. The CDR3 DNA reads as TGTGCCAGCAGCTTAGCAGCCCTGAACACTGAAGCTTTCTTT.

Only one count was recorded for this clone. The chain couples TRBV23-1 to TRBJ1-2, with 7 bases that match TRBD1. TRBV23-1 is classed as an ORF, of uncertain function. The CDR3 contains 17 residues. The ends lost 3 bases at V and 0 bases at J; junction bases unmatched: 10. CDR3 DNA: TGCGCCAGCAGTCATAGTCGAAGAGGGACAGCTAACTATGGCTACACCTTC. This encodes CASSHSRRGTANYGYTF.

V and J are TRBV4-1 and TRBJ2-3; D call uncertain. This CDR3 is 15 amino acids long. V lost 2 bases to trimming and J lost 2 bases, with 11 bases between them. Germline lookup yields CDR1 MGHRA and CDR2 YSYEKL. In DNA form, the CDR3 reads TGCGCCAGCAGCCAATACGATAGCTACACAGATACGCAGTATTTT. Translating it yields CASSQYDSYTDTQYF.

This chain links TRBV6-1 with TRBJ2-5; 9 nucleotides align to TRBD1. Losses at the gene ends were 4 bases for V and 6 bases for J; bases not matched to a gene: 9. Germline lookup yields CDR1 MNHNS and CDR2 SASEGT. The CDR3 totals 15 residues. Here the CDR3 reads CASSAAGTGLQTQYF. The CDR3 DNA is TGTGCCAGCAGTGCAGCCGGGACAGGGTTGCAGACCCAGTACTTC.

This chain joins TRBV5-1 and TRBJ1-2, with 7 positions matching TRBD1. The CDR3 has 13 amino acids. With V trimmed by 7 bases and J by 4 bases, 7 bases remained unmatched. Germline loops: CDR1 SGHRS, CDR2 YFSETQ. Written as DNA, the CDR3 is TGCGCCAGCTCGACAGGGAGTGTCTATGGCTACACCTTC. Encoded protein: CASSTGSVYGYTF.

The V and J genes are TRBV19 and TRBJ1-1; the D is unclear. This CDR3 is built from 13 residues. V lost 3 bases and J lost 1, with 6 bases in between. Per germline, CDR1 LNHDA and CDR2 SQIVND (reference sequence). For the CDR3, the DNA is TGTGCCAGTAGTATGTTGAGGAACACTGAAGCTTTCTTT. Protein sequence: CASSMLRNTEAFF.

The rearrangement uses TRBV9 and TRBJ2-1, with TRBD2 matching 7 bases. Trimming took 3 bases from V and 4 from J; bases not matched to a gene: 4. The germline CDR1 and CDR2 sequences are SGDLS and YYNGEE. The CDR3 sequence is 14 residues long. The CDR3 sequence is CASSEGSGYNEQFF. CDR3 DNA: TGTGCCAGCAGCGAGGGTAGCGGGTACAATGAGCAGTTCTTC.

This sequence joins TRBV5-1 and TRBJ2-5; TRBD2 aligns across 9 bases. The J call may be faulty, since TRBJ2-7 better matches the DNA end. Germline V CDR1 and CDR2: SGHRS, YFSETQ. The CDR3 is made up of 16 amino acids. CDR3 DNA: TGCGCCAGCAGCCCATCTACCAGCGGGAGGATTAACGAGCAGTACTTC. Its protein is CASSPSTSGRINEQYF.

This rearrangement joins TRBV6-1 to TRBJ2-1; D possibly corresponds to TRBD1 (6 bases). The CDR3 covers 14 residues. Trimming took off 5 bases at V and 0 bases at J, with 8 bases between the two ends. Per the germline V gene, CDR1 is MNHNS and CDR2 is SASEGT. CDR3 coding DNA: TGTGCCAGCAGTCCGGACAGCTCCTACAATGAGCAGTTCTTC. Translated, it gives CASSPDSSYNEQFF.

The genes are TRBV28 and TRBJ1-4; possible D gene TRBD1, 6 bases. Deletions cut 3 bases from V and 8 bases from J, with 16 bases between. Germline CDR1 and CDR2: MDHEN and SYDVKM. This CDR3 region has 15 residues. The CDR3 bases are TGTGCCAGCAGTTTCGGTGGCAGGGGAGAAGAAAAACTGTTTTTT. Its translation is CASSFGGRGEEKLFF.

The CDR3 nucleotides are TGTGCCAGCAGCTTAGTCAGGGGACATTCACCCCTCCACTTT. It translates to CASSLVRGHSPLHF. This chain links TRBV11-2 with TRBJ1-6; D is perhaps TRBD1 (6 bases). The CDR3 spans 14 residues. V lost 1 base, J lost 8 bases, and 9 bases lay in between. Germline V lookup: CDR1 SGHAT, CDR2 FQNNGV.

This sequence joins TRBV7-3 and TRBJ2-3; 14 bases map to TRBD2. CDR3 size: 17 residues. Trimming at V came to 1 base and at J to 2 bases, leaving 2 bases not matched to a gene. The germline CDR1 and CDR2 sequences are SGHTA and FQGTGA. CDR3: CASSLRLAGGPTDTQYF. The CDR3 coding sequence is TGTGCCAGCAGCTTAAGACTAGCGGGAGGGCCCACAGATACGCAGTATTTT.

The chain combines TRBV11-2 with TRBJ1-1; the D is unclear. This CDR3 is built from 11 residues. V lost 5 bases, J lost 8 bases, and 9 bases lay in between. Germline V lookup: CDR1 SGHAT, CDR2 FQNNGV. CDR3 DNA: TGTGCCAGCAGCCCAAGAACAGAAGCTTTCTTT. Amino acids: CASSPRTEAFF.

The chain has TRBV5-4 and TRBJ2-7; tentatively, D is TRBD1 (5 bases). This CDR3 has 14 residues. The V end lost 3 bases, the J end lost 2 bases, and 12 bases lay between the germline ends. The germline CDR1 and CDR2 sequences are SGHNT and YYREEE (reference sequence). CDR3 sequence: CASSSSGPTYEQYF. The CDR3 DNA reads TGTGCCAGCAGCTCATCAGGGCCTACCTACGAGCAGTACTTC. The variable domain in full, completed from reference TRBV5-4 and TRBJ2-7, reads ETGVTQSPTHLIKTRGQQVTLRCSSQSGHNTVSWYQQALGQGPQFIFQYYREEENGRGNFPPRFSGLQFPNYSSELNVNALELDDSALYLCASSSSGPTYEQYFGPGTRLTVT.

The chain is built from TRBV5-1 and TRBJ2-3; a weak D match, TRBD1 (6 bases). The CDR3 contains 14 residues. The V end was cut by 3 bases, the J end by 6 bases, with 14 bases between. From germline, CDR1 is SGHRS and CDR2 YFSETQ. Here the CDR3 DNA reads TGCGCCAGCAGCTGGGCAGGGGCTAGGGATACGCAGTATTTT. This gives the protein CASSWAGARDTQYF.

The DNA of the CDR3 is TGTGCCAGCAGCTTGAGAGCGTATAATCAGCCCCAGCATTTT. This sequence encodes CASSLRAYNQPQHF. V and J are TRBV7-8 and TRBJ1-5; no reliable D call. This CDR3 region has 14 residues. V lost 3 bases and J lost 4, with 10 bases in between. Germline lookup yields CDR1 SGHVS and CDR2 FQNEAQ.